These 17 T cell receptor beta chains originate from one sample sequenced in a study of vaccination effects on CD4 cells after COVID-19. Antigens of these TCRs are unknown. TCRdb's copy holds only in-frame clones and misses some; the assay was immunoSEQ multiplex PCR. In the table there are tens of thousands of clones, approximately 71% of which are singletons. Antigen-specific CD4+ T cells were expanded (with viral peptide pools) by the ViraFEST assay ahead of sequencing. CD4+ T cell isolation took place after 10 days of culture. It was two doses of either the BNT162b2 or mRNA-1273 vaccine that participants received. This material consisted of CD4+ T cells from PBMCs cultured with HCoV-NL63 spike peptides, taken after COVID-19 vaccination. Source of these receptors: a human donor who received a COVID-19 vaccine.

This clone turned up a few times. The chain joins TRBV3-1 (or the pseudogene TRBV3-2) to TRBJ1-2; TRBD1 matches at 8 bases. Germline V gene sequence: CDR1 LGHDT, CDR2 YNNKEL (reference sequence). After removal of 4 bases from V and 7 bases from J, the junction contained 8 bases not matched to a gene. The CDR3 loop spans 14 amino acids. The chain's CDR3 is CASSPSQGGVGYTF. Here the CDR3 DNA reads TGTGCCAGCAGCCCGTCACAGGGGGGGGTTGGCTACACCTTC.

J is TRBJ2-1 and V is TRBV7-6; the D gene is possibly TRBD1 (6 bases). CDR1 is SGHVS, CDR2 FNYEAQ, per germline. V lost 1 base and J lost 2, with 9 bases in between. The CDR3 runs 15 residues. The CDR3 reads CASSLVPGAYNEQFF. The CDR3 region has the DNA TGTGCCAGCAGCTTAGTGCCAGGGGCCTACAATGAGCAGTTCTTC.

The V and J genes are TRBV5-1 and TRBJ1-4; 9 bases line up with TRBD1. The CDR3 runs 16 residues. Losses at the gene ends were 7 bases for V and 5 bases for J; bases not matched to a gene: 12. The germline V gene has CDR1 SGHRS and CDR2 YFSETQ. In nucleotides, the CDR3 is TGCGCCAGCTCCGCGACAGGGGGGACACGGAATGAAAAACTGTTTTTT. Translating it yields CASSATGGTRNEKLFF.

The chain is built from TRBV2 and TRBJ1-5, with 10 bases matching TRBD1. With 6 bases clipped from V and 7 bases from J, the junction kept 6 bases outside the gene matches. Germline CDR1 is SNHLY and CDR2 is FYNNEI. The length of the CDR3 is 14 residues. The CDR3 region has the DNA TGTGCCAGCAGGGCCGACAGGGGGCTGCAGCCCCAGCATTTT. Residues: CASRADRGLQPQHF.

This CDR3 reads CAISEQVTNTDTQYF. In DNA form, the CDR3 reads TGTGCCATCAGTGAGCAGGTCACCAACACAGATACGCAGTATTTT. V and J are TRBV10-3 and TRBJ2-3; no reliable D call. CDR1 and CDR2 from the germline V gene are ENHRY and SYGVKD. V gave up 2 bases and J gave up 2 bases, with 11 bases separating them. The CDR3 has 15 amino acids.

This chain connects TRBV30 to TRBJ1-6, with D perhaps TRBD1 (6 bases). Germline loops: CDR1 GTSNPN, CDR2 SVGIG (reference sequence). V was trimmed by 4 bases and J by 0 bases, leaving 19 bases between them. The CDR3 runs to 18 residues. CDR3 sequence reads: CAWTGGARSSSYNSPLHF. CDR3 in DNA: TGTGCCTGGACCGGGGGGGCCCGGTCTAGCTCCTATAATTCACCCCTCCACTTT.

This clone was observed a few times. V is TRBV5-6 and J is TRBJ1-1, with D unclear. Trimming took 1 base from V and 7 from J, leaving 8 bases between them. The CDR3 loop spans 12 amino acids. Germline-derived CDR1 and CDR2 are SGHDT and YYEEEE. CDR3 sequence reads: CASSLTNFEAFF. The CDR3 DNA reads as TGTGCCAGCAGCTTGACGAATTTTGAAGCTTTCTTT.

This rearrangement joins TRBV27 to TRBJ2-7, with 7 nucleotides matching TRBD2. Germline assignment: CDR1 MNHEY and CDR2 SMNVEV (reference sequence). After removal of 10 bases from V and 3 bases from J, the junction contained 9 bases not matched to a gene. This CDR3 comprises 13 residues. Here the CDR3 reads CANGGSRVYEQYF. The CDR3 nucleotides are TGTGCCAACGGGGGGTCGCGGGTCTACGAGCAGTACTTC.

The CDR3 bases are TGCGCCAGCAGTGAGGATTCTATCAGCACAGATACGCAGTATTTT. Translation gives CASSEDSISTDTQYF. V and J are TRBV10-1 and TRBJ2-3; D gene uncertain. CDR1 is WNHNN and CDR2 is SYGVQD in the germline V gene (reference sequence). V lost 2 bases, J lost 0 bases, and 9 bases lay in between. The CDR3 sequence is 15 residues long.

V usage is TRBV27 and J usage is TRBJ2-7; D tentatively fits TRBD1 or TRBD2 (5 bases each). With 3 bases removed from V and 3 bases from J, the gap between germline ends came to 9 bases. Germline V gene sequence: CDR1 MNHEY, CDR2 SMNVEV (reference sequence). The CDR3 covers 13 residues. CDR3 loop: CASSFREFYEQYF. The CDR3 bases are TGTGCCAGCAGTTTCAGGGAGTTCTACGAGCAGTACTTC.

Regarding this clone: A junction end diverges from the germline sequence, so it may reflect a read error. The gene calls are TRBV24-1 and TRBJ1-2; D gene unclear. CDR3 size: 12 residues. Germline CDR1 KGHDR, CDR2 SFDVKD. Written as DNA, the CDR3 is TGTGCCACCAGTGATGAGGTGAGGACTCAGCACTTC. This translates into CATSDEVRTQHF.

In this sample, this clone turned up a few times. The chain joins TRBV6-5 to TRBJ1-5; a possible D gene is TRBD1 (5 bases). Germline V gene lookup returns CDR1 MNHEY and CDR2 SVGAGI. The CDR3 covers 14 residues. The V gene lost 5 bases and the J gene lost 3 bases, with 11 bases spanning the gap. CDR3 protein: CASSPTGVNQPQHF. CDR3 nucleotides: TGTGCCAGCAGTCCAACAGGAGTCAATCAGCCCCAGCATTTT.

The V call is TRBV7-6, the J call TRBJ2-1; TRBD2 agrees at 9 bases. V was clipped by 4 bases and J by 3 bases; unmatched bases: 16. CDR1 SGHVS and CDR2 FNYEAQ come from the germline V gene. This CDR3 has 19 residues. The CDR3, as DNA: TGTGCCAGCAGCTCCTATCACTCACTTAGCGGGAGCAGCTACAATGAGCAGTTCTTC. This gives the protein CASSSYHSLSGSSYNEQFF.

J is TRBJ2-7 and V is TRBV19, with 13 bases matching TRBD2. The V gene end was trimmed by 5 bases and the J gene end by 6 bases; junction bases not matched to a gene: 10. Germline CDR1 and CDR2: LNHDA and SQIVND (reference sequence). This CDR3 region has 16 residues. The CDR3 loop reads CASSRTGTSGKSEQYF. Here the CDR3 DNA reads TGTGCCAGTAGTCGTACCGGGACTAGCGGGAAATCCGAGCAGTACTTC.

The V gene is TRBV3-1 (or the pseudogene TRBV3-2), the J gene TRBJ1-6; 10 bases align to TRBD1. The CDR3 loop spans 16 amino acids. Trimming took 2 bases from V and 10 from J; bases not matched to a gene: 8. Per germline, CDR1 LGHDT and CDR2 YNNKEL (reference sequence). The CDR3 nucleotides read TGTGCCAGCAGCCAACCTCCCGGGACAGGGGTATCACCCCTCCACTTT. Residues: CASSQPPGTGVSPLHF.

This chain joins TRBV24-1 and TRBJ2-7; D might be TRBD1 or TRBD2, each matching 5 bases. CDR1 KGHDR and CDR2 SFDVKD come from the germline V gene. The CDR3 sequence is 12 residues long. V dropped 9 bases and J dropped 0 bases, with 8 bases sitting between them. DNA of the CDR3: TGTGCCACCGGGGACGACTCCTACGAGCAGTACTTC. Translation: CATGDDSYEQYF.

On this clone: Other DNA sequences of this sample code for an identical CDR3. The gene calls are TRBV11-2 and TRBJ2-2; D not certain. Germline-derived CDR1 and CDR2 are SGHAT and FQNNGV. Trimming took 9 bases from V and 0 from J, leaving 8 bases between them. The CDR3 is made up of 13 amino acids. The CDR3 protein is CASSDSNTGELFF. CDR3 nucleotide sequence: TGTGCCAGTTCCGACTCGAACACCGGGGAGCTGTTTTTT.